This TCR beta chain was obtained from a study of cytomegalovirus exposure and HLA in healthy donors. General study findings and limits: The listing of 150 to 200 TCR beta chains classed them as cytomegalovirus-associated. It was reported that TCR beta sequences correctly inferred the HLA-A and HLA-B alleles for most subjects. As a later analysis revealed, most CMV-associated TCR beta chains appeared HLA-restricted.

The CDR3 is 14 amino acids. V lost 0 bases and J lost 8; bases outside the gene matches: 5. Looked up from germline, CDR1 is SGHKS and CDR2 is YYEKEE (reference sequence). On this clone itself: Antigen: not known.

Primers for the PCR totalled 60 Vbeta and 13 Jbeta. Produced via immunoSEQ multiplex PCR; TCRdb's table is partial and in-frame only. Of approximately 150,000 clones in the sample, just under 80% were seen once. The specimen was PBMCs. This TCR was recovered from a woman in her forties or fifties in good health and CMV-seropositive. The J gene is TRBJ1-2, the V gene TRBV5-5; 9 bases match TRBD1. CDR3 in DNA: TGTGCCAGCAGCTTGGGTGGGACAGGGTACGGCTACACCTTC. As protein: CASSLGGTGYGYTF.